Presented here are 25 T cell receptor beta chains from one specimen sequenced in a study of blood T cell repertoires in COVID-19. TCRdb's copy holds only in-frame clones and misses some; the assay was immunoSEQ multiplex PCR. Here the sample spans some 360,000 clones, approximately 89% being singletons. Sequencing was performed on peripheral blood. The receptor set was obtained from a woman aged 60-75 years with COVID-19, enrolled during active disease.

This clone was seen only once. The CDR3 DNA reads as TGCGCCAGCAGCTTCCAGGGATACGAGCAGTACTTC. Its protein product is CASSFQGYEQYF. The chain combines TRBV5-1 with TRBJ2-7; possibly TRBD1 for D (5 bases). V shed 2 bases and J shed 4 bases, with 7 bases lying between them. The CDR3 has 12 residues. In germline, CDR1 is SGHRS, CDR2 YFSETQ. The complete variable domain, with remaining parts taken from reference TRBV5-1 and TRBJ2-7, reads KAGVTQTPRYLIKTRGQQVTLSCSPISGHRSVSWYQQTPGQGLQFLFEYFSETQRNKGNFPGRFSGRQFSNSRSEMNVSTLELGDSALYLCASSFQGYEQYFGPGTRLTVT.

The genes are TRBV6-1 and TRBJ2-5; 12 nucleotides agree with TRBD1. CDR3 size: 16 residues. Trimming took 4 bases from V and 5 from J; bases not matched to a gene: 8. Germline-derived CDR1 and CDR2 are MNHNS and SASEGT. The CDR3 loop is CASSGPPGQGAETQYF. The CDR3 nucleotides are TGTGCCAGCAGTGGACCGCCGGGACAGGGGGCTGAGACCCAGTACTTC.

The chain employs TRBV6-5 and TRBJ2-7, with 11 bases lining up with TRBD1. The CDR3 extends over 13 amino acids. CDR1 is MNHEY, CDR2 SVGAGI, per germline. V shed 6 bases and J 5 bases; nucleotides not matched to a gene: 3. The CDR3 loop reads CASRDRGRDEQYF. CDR3 DNA sequence: TGTGCCAGCAGGGACAGGGGGCGCGACGAGCAGTACTTC.

This clone was counted between two and nine times. The CDR3 here is CASSLITVNSPLHF. CDR3 nucleotide sequence: TGTGCCAGCAGCCTTATCACAGTAAATTCACCCCTCCACTTT. The V and J genes are TRBV11-2 and TRBJ1-6; unclear D gene. From germline, CDR1 is SGHAT and CDR2 FQNNGV. Trimming removed 5 bases at V and 7 bases at J, with 12 bases between. The CDR3 is 14 amino acids.

The CDR3 DNA sequence: TGTGCCAGTAGTATAGCCAGGGATGGCCAGCCCCAGCATTTT. It yields the protein CASSIARDGQPQHF. The gene calls are TRBV19 and TRBJ1-5; TRBD1 might be the D (5 bases). V lost 1 base and J lost 7, with 11 bases in between. CDR1 and CDR2 from the germline V gene are LNHDA and SQIVND (reference sequence). This CDR3 contains 14 residues.

The J gene is TRBJ1-3, the V gene TRBV2; no definite D call. V was pared by 6 bases and J by 4 bases, with 16 bases between. Germline values: CDR1 SNHLY, CDR2 FYNNEI. CDR3 size: 15 residues. CDR3 amino acids: CASSHLAGNGNTIYF. The CDR3 DNA is TGTGCCAGCAGCCATTTGGCGGGGAACGGAAACACCATATATTTT.

J is TRBJ1-5 and V is TRBV18; TRBD1 is a possible D gene (5 bases). The ends were cut back, 5 bases at V and 4 bases at J, with 9 bases in the middle. The CDR3 totals 13 residues. Germline values: CDR1 KGHSH, CDR2 LQKENI. The chain's CDR3 is CASSDSSNQPQHF. Written as DNA, the CDR3 is TGTGCCAGCTCAGACAGCAGTAATCAGCCCCAGCATTTT.

The chain has TRBV19 and TRBJ1-5, with a possible D match to TRBD1 (5 bases). Germline CDR1 LNHDA, CDR2 SQIVND (reference sequence). Trimming left V 5 bases short and J 1 base short, with 15 bases between. The CDR3 spans 16 residues. DNA of the CDR3: TGTGCCAGTAGTCAACGGACGGGGGGAAGCAATCAGCCCCAGCATTTT. Translating gives CASSQRTGGSNQPQHF.

This chain links TRBV24-1 with TRBJ2-3; 8 bases fit TRBD1. V lost 0 bases and J lost 5; bases outside the gene matches: 6. This CDR3 is built from 16 residues. CDR1 is KGHDR, CDR2 SFDVKD, per germline. The CDR3: CATSDLNRGEGDTQYF. The DNA for the CDR3 is TGTGCCACCAGTGATTTGAACAGGGGGGAAGGAGATACGCAGTATTTT.

The chain has TRBV9 and TRBJ1-1; D ambiguous. Germline V CDR1 and CDR2: SGDLS, YYNGEE. The CDR3 has 13 amino acids. Trimming removed 0 bases at V and 1 base at J, with 4 bases between. CDR3 sequence: CASSVGENTEAFF. CDR3 nucleotides: TGTGCCAGCAGCGTAGGAGAGAACACTGAAGCTTTCTTT.

V gene TRBV5-1 combines with J gene TRBJ1-1, with no clear D. The ends were cut back, 4 bases at V and 0 bases at J, with 7 bases in the middle. CDR1 SGHRS and CDR2 YFSETQ come from the germline V gene. The CDR3 covers 13 residues. CDR3 protein: CASSRTVNTEAFF. CDR3 nucleotide sequence: TGCGCCAGCAGCCGTACAGTGAACACTGAAGCTTTCTTT.

This clone appeared a few times. The rearrangement uses TRBV5-1 and TRBJ2-3, with 9 bases aligning to TRBD2. CDR3 length equals 17 residues. The V gene's germline CDR1 is SGHRS and CDR2 YFSETQ. V shed 3 bases and J 6 bases; nucleotides not matched to a gene: 14. CDR3 sequence (DNA): TGCGCCAGCAGCTCGAGCCTGACTAGCGGTTGGGGGGATACGCAGTATTTT. Translating gives CASSSSLTSGWGDTQYF.

The chain employs TRBV7-3 and TRBJ2-7; 8 nucleotides align to TRBD1. Germline V gene lookup returns CDR1 SGHTA and CDR2 FQGTGA. The V gene end was trimmed by 2 bases and the J gene end by 4 bases; junction bases not matched to a gene: 1. The CDR3 runs to 13 residues. The CDR3 reads CASSLRQGYEQYF. CDR3 DNA sequence: TGTGCCAGCAGCTTACGACAGGGGTACGAGCAGTACTTC.

This chain connects TRBV4-1 to TRBJ1-6, with no clear D. The ends were cut back, 1 base at V and 9 bases at J, with 13 bases in the middle. The CDR3 is 15 amino acids. The germline V gene encodes CDR1 MGHRA and CDR2 YSYEKL. This CDR3 reads CASSQAPLRLSPLHF. In nucleotides, the CDR3 is TGCGCCAGCAGCCAAGCCCCGTTACGACTTTCACCCCTCCACTTT.

The rearrangement links TRBV3-1 (or the pseudogene TRBV3-2) to TRBJ2-7, with D unclear. The V end was cut by 0 bases, the J end by 6 bases, with 12 bases between. CDR1 and CDR2 (germline): LGHDT, YNNKEL (reference sequence). CDR3 length: 14 amino acids. The CDR3 loop is CASSQDRRSGEQYF. CDR3 coding DNA: TGTGCCAGCAGCCAAGATCGCAGGTCTGGCGAGCAGTACTTC.

The V gene is TRBV6-5, the J gene TRBJ1-2; D is undetermined. Germline V lookup: CDR1 MNHEY, CDR2 SVGAGI. The V gene lost 5 bases and the J gene lost 7 bases, with 17 bases spanning the gap. The CDR3 loop spans 14 amino acids. CDR3 DNA: TGTGCCAGCAGTCGGCTCGGGGAAATGAGTGGCTACACCTTC. This gives the protein CASSRLGEMSGYTF.

V gene TRBV11-1 combines with J gene TRBJ1-3; D not certain. V was shortened by 0 bases and J by 1 base, with 10 bases between the two germline ends. This CDR3 has 16 residues. The germline gives CDR1 SGHAT, CDR2 FQDESV (reference sequence). The CDR3 here is CASSLARLPSGNTIYF. DNA of the CDR3: TGTGCCAGCAGCTTAGCGCGGCTACCGTCTGGAAACACCATATATTTT.

The chain employs TRBV10-2 and TRBJ1-1, with D perhaps matching TRBD1 (5 bases). The CDR3 consists of 14 residues. V was trimmed by 6 bases and J by 4 bases, leaving 15 bases between them. Germline-derived CDR1 and CDR2 are WSHSY and SAAADI. The CDR3 nucleotides are TGCGCCAGCAGCTTCAGGGATTTCGGCACTGAAGCTTTCTTT. Protein sequence: CASSFRDFGTEAFF.

The chain links TRBV7-8 to TRBJ1-5; D gene unclear. V lost 3 bases and J 0 bases, leaving 9 bases between the germline ends. Per germline, CDR1 SGHVS and CDR2 FQNEAQ. This CDR3 is 15 amino acids long. The CDR3, as DNA: TGTGCCAGCAGCTTCGGTGTAAATAGCAATCAGCCCCAGCATTTT. Amino acids: CASSFGVNSNQPQHF.

The J gene is TRBJ1-5, the V gene TRBV5-1; tentative D call: TRBD1 (5 bases). This CDR3 has 14 residues. Per germline, CDR1 SGHRS and CDR2 YFSETQ. Deletions cut 4 bases from V and 9 bases from J, with 17 bases between. As DNA, the CDR3 is TGCGCCAGCAGCCCCGACAGCGGGTTCGGGCCCCAGCATTTT. Protein product: CASSPDSGFGPQHF.

The rearrangement uses TRBV5-1 and TRBJ1-2; 10 bases match TRBD1. The germline CDR1 and CDR2 sequences are SGHRS and YFSETQ. V lost 3 bases to trimming and J lost 3 bases; unmatched junction nucleotides: 5. The CDR3 is 15 amino acids. CDR3 region: CASSWGTGEDYGYTF. The DNA of the CDR3 is TGCGCCAGCAGCTGGGGGACAGGGGAGGACTATGGCTACACCTTC.

V gene TRBV7-2 combines with J gene TRBJ2-3; D uncertain. This CDR3 contains 13 residues. V shed 11 bases and J shed 2 bases, with 14 bases lying between them. CDR1 and CDR2 from the germline V gene are SGHTA and FQGNSA. The CDR3 protein is CAGARIVTDTQYF. DNA for the CDR3: TGTGCCGGAGCGCGAATAGTCACAGATACGCAGTATTTT.

This sequence joins TRBV5-5 and TRBJ2-1; 7 nucleotides align to TRBD1. Germline values: CDR1 SGHKS, CDR2 YYEKEE (reference sequence). The CDR3 covers 12 residues. With V trimmed by 4 bases and J by 8 bases, 3 bases remained unmatched. In DNA, the CDR3 is TGTGCCAGCAGCAATACAGGGGATGAGCAGTTCTTC. Its protein is CASSNTGDEQFF.

This chain connects TRBV28 to TRBJ2-1, with 14 bases fitting TRBD2. Germline CDR1 reads MDHEN; CDR2 reads SYDVKM. This CDR3 is built from 19 residues. V shed 3 bases, J shed 0 bases, and the junction held 7 bases outside the gene matches. CDR3 protein: CASSLWTSGGRSSYNEQFF. CDR3 DNA: TGTGCCAGCAGTTTGTGGACTAGCGGGGGGCGGAGCTCCTACAATGAGCAGTTCTTC.

The V gene is TRBV3-1 (or the pseudogene TRBV3-2), the J gene TRBJ2-4; 7 bases are a match to TRBD2. Germline values: CDR1 LGHDT, CDR2 YNNKEL (reference sequence). J lost 6 bases, V lost 0 bases, and 8 bases had no gene match. The CDR3 consists of 16 residues. CDR3 nucleotides: TGTGCCAGCAGCCAAGAAGGCGGGGGAGGCGTAAACATTCAGTACTTC. Residues: CASSQEGGGGVNIQYF.